The clone carrying this T cell receptor beta chain showed up many times. Its cognate antigen is unknown. This entry comes from a study of spatial heterogeneity in lung cancer. Study summary: Each distinct TCR and UMI combination averaged more than ten appearances in raw reads. Broader study findings: Expanded alpha and beta TCR counts within tumors tracked tumor mutation counts. Alpha and beta chain coverage of tumor T cells was estimated at about 7% and 13%, respectively.

Documented time point: sample taken at primary tumor resection. Unsorted whole RNA from tumor, nontumor lung or frozen PBMC underwent sequencing. Trimming stripped 0 bases from V and 0 bases from J, with 10 bases between. Germline lookup yields CDR1 SGHRS and CDR2 YFSETQ. The CDR3 length is 17 residues. One entry per CDR3 protein results from TCRdb running MiXCR on the 5' RACE reads. The repertoire holds around 95,000 distinct CDR3 sequences, with 4.4% as singletons. The starting material was lung tumor tissue, obtained at surgery. The clonotype comes from a male donor with early-stage non-small cell lung cancer. The chain joins TRBV5-1 to TRBJ2-6; D unclear. CDR3 coding DNA: TGCGCCAGCAGCTTGGAGGGTACACACTCTGGGGCCAACGTCCTGACTTTC. It specifies CASSLEGTHSGANVLTF.